The 9 T cell receptor beta chains below come from one sample, sequenced in a study of cytomegalovirus exposure and HLA in healthy donors. 60 Vbeta and 13 Jbeta primers were used in PCR. Some clones are missing from TCRdb's copy, which holds only in-frame ones; the method was immunoSEQ multiplex PCR. Here the sample spans about 79,000 clones, roughly 72% being singletons. Sequencing used PBMCs. These receptors came from a man aged 35 to 55 in good health and CMV-seropositive.

V and J are TRBV23-1 and TRBJ2-4, with a tentative D call TRBD1 (6 bases). TRBV23-1 is known as an ORF, though its function is uncertain. Trimming removed 2 bases at V and 3 bases at J, with 11 bases between. This CDR3 has 15 amino acids. CDR3 loop: CASSQPDRHKNIQYF. The CDR3 DNA sequence: TGCGCCAGCAGTCAACCCGACAGGCACAAAAACATTCAGTACTTC.

V and J are TRBV12-2 and TRBJ1-5; the table assigns TRBD1, which was not confirmed against the DNA. TRBV12-2 is assigned pseudogene status. The CDR3 extends over 16 amino acids. The CDR3 loop reads CASRLARRQTYQPQHF. Here the CDR3 DNA reads TGTGCAAGTCGCTTAGCGCGGAGACAGACTTATCAGCCCCAGCATTTT.

Here the CDR3 reads CASSLGTAVQETQYF. The DNA of the CDR3 is TGTGCCAGCAGCTTAGGGACTGCTGTACAAGAGACCCAGTACTTC. The chain employs TRBV7-2 and TRBJ2-5; tentative D call: TRBD2 (5 bases). Germline V gene lookup returns CDR1 SGHTA and CDR2 FQGNSA. The CDR3 consists of 15 residues. V lost 1 base and J 2 bases, leaving 11 bases between the germline ends.

The chain carries TRBV7-2 and TRBJ2-7; 9 bases line up with TRBD1. CDR1 and CDR2 from the germline V gene are SGHTA and FQGNSA. The CDR3 length is 15 residues. Trimming at V came to 5 bases and at J to 2 bases, leaving 7 bases not matched to a gene. CDR3: CASSADRGKAYEQYF. The CDR3 DNA reads as TGTGCCAGCAGCGCGGACAGGGGCAAGGCCTACGAGCAGTACTTC.

This chain links TRBV19 with TRBJ2-2; 7 bases map to TRBD1. Losses at the gene ends were 7 bases for V and 5 bases for J; bases not matched to a gene: 7. Looked up from germline, CDR1 is LNHDA and CDR2 is SQIVND (reference sequence). The CDR3 runs to 14 residues. CDR3: CASKPGTETGELFF. The CDR3, as DNA: TGTGCCAGTAAACCCGGGACAGAGACCGGGGAGCTGTTTTTT. The full variable domain, its missing parts supplied by reference TRBV19 and TRBJ2-2, is DGGITQSPKYLFRKEGQNVTLSCEQNLNHDAMYWYRQDPGQGLRLIYYSQIVNDFQKGDIAEGYSVSREKKESFPLTVTSAQKNPTAFYLCASKPGTETGELFFGEGSRLTVL.

The V gene is TRBV7-9, the J gene TRBJ1-2; 9 bases agree with TRBD1. The V gene's germline CDR1 is SEHNR and CDR2 FQNEAQ (reference sequence). The trim removed 5 bases at V and 7 bases at J, leaving 8 bases unmatched. CDR3 length equals 14 residues. The CDR3 loop reads CASSGRDRVGGYTF. As DNA, the CDR3 is TGTGCCAGCAGCGGCAGGGACAGGGTTGGTGGCTACACCTTC.

This clone was picked up one time. The chain has TRBV4-1 and TRBJ2-7; D uncertain. This CDR3 has 15 residues. V was trimmed by 0 bases and J by 2 bases, leaving 11 bases between them. The germline V gene encodes CDR1 MGHRA and CDR2 YSYEKL. The CDR3 is CASSQDFAETYEQYF. CDR3 nucleotide sequence: TGCGCCAGCAGCCAAGATTTTGCAGAAACCTACGAGCAGTACTTC.

CDR3 residues: CASSGGTSGSSYEQYF. Written as DNA, the CDR3 is TGTGCCAGCAGTGGGGGGACTAGCGGGAGTTCCTACGAGCAGTACTTC. The chain recombines TRBV28 with TRBJ2-7; 14 nucleotides line up with TRBD2. Germline V CDR1 and CDR2: MDHEN, SYDVKM. J was trimmed by 1 base and V by 5 bases; bases with no gene match: 4. The CDR3 is made up of 16 amino acids. Together with reference TRBV28 and TRBJ2-7, the CDR3 gives the full variable domain: DVKVTQSSRYLVKRTGEKVFLECVQDMDHENMFWYRQDPGLGLRLIYFSYDVKMKEKGDIPEGYSVSREKKERFSLILESASTNQTSMYLCASSGGTSGSSYEQYFGPGTRLTVT.

The rearrangement uses TRBV4-2 and TRBJ2-7; the D gene is possibly TRBD1 (5 bases). From germline, CDR1 is LGHNA and CDR2 YNFKEQ. Trimming left V 0 bases short and J 3 bases short, with 9 bases between. The CDR3 totals 14 residues. The CDR3 loop is CASSQELQGYEQYF. The CDR3 nucleotides read TGTGCCAGCAGCCAAGAACTCCAGGGCTACGAGCAGTACTTC.